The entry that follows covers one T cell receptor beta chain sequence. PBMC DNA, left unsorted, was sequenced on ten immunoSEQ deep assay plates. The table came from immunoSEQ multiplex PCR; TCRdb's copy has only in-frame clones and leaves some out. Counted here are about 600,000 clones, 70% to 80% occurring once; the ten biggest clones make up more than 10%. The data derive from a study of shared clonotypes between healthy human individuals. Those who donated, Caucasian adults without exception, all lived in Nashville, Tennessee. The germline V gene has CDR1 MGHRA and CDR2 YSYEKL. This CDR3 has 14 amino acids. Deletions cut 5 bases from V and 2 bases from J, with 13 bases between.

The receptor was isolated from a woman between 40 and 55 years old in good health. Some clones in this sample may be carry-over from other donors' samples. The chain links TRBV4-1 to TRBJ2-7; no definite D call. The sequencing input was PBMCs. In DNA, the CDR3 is TGCGCCAGCAGCGGCAGGCCCTCTCCCTACGAGCAGTACTTC. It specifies CASSGRPSPYEQYF.